Ten or more counts support the clone carrying this T cell receptor beta chain. This sample is drawn from a study of human T cells and chemical hapten exposure. Per the germline V gene, CDR1 is SGHTA and CDR2 is FQGNSA. After removal of 2 bases from V and 0 bases from J, the junction contained 4 bases not matched to a gene. The CDR3 is made up of 18 amino acids. The time point here: healthy volunteer bleed at 2 weeks. The starting material, unfractionated whole blood, was used for total RNA extraction. The study's library attached unique molecular identifiers to single cDNA molecules. A single record per CDR3 protein comes from TCRdb applying MiXCR to the RACE reads. This repertoire shows 100,000 to 150,000 distinct CDR3 sequences, about 9.4% found once; its top ten account for about 2%.

Input material: whole blood. The chain employs TRBV7-2 and TRBJ2-2, with TRBD1 matching 12 bases. This sequence was found in a male donor in good health. Some clones in this sample may be carry-over from other donors' samples. The CDR3 protein is CASSLKGQGAANTGELFF. CDR3 DNA sequence: TGTGCCAGCAGCTTAAAGGGACAGGGGGCCGCGAACACCGGGGAGCTGTTTTTT.